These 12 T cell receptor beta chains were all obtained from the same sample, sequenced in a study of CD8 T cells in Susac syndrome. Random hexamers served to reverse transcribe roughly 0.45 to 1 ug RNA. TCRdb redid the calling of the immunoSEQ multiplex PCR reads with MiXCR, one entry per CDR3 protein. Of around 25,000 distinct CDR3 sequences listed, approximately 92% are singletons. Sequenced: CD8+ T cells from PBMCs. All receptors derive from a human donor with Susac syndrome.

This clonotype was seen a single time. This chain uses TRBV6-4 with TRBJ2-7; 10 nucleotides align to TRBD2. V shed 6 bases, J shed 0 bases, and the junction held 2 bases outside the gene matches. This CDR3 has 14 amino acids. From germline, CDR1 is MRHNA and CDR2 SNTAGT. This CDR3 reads CASSPSGGSYEQYF. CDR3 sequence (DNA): TGTGCCAGCAGCCCTAGCGGGGGCTCCTACGAGCAGTACTTC.

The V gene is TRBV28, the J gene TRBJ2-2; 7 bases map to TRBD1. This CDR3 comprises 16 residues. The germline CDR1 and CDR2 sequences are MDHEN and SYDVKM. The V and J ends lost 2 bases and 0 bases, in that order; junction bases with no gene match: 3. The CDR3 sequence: CASSLPTGTNTGELFF. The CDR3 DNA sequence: TGTGCCAGCAGTTTACCGACAGGGACGAACACCGGGGAGCTGTTTTTT.

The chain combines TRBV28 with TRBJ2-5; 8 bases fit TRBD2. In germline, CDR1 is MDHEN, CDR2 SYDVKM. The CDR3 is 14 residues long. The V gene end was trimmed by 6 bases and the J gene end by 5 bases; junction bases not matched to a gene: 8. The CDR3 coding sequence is TGTGCCAGCAGCCTCGCAGCGGGGGCGGAGACCCAGTACTTC. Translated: CASSLAAGAETQYF.

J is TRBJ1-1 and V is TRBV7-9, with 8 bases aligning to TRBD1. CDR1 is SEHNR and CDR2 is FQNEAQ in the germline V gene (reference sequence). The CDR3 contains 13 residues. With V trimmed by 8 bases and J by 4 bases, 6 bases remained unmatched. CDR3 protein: CASRGQGGTEAFF. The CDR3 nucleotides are TGTGCCAGCCGCGGACAGGGAGGCACTGAAGCTTTCTTT.

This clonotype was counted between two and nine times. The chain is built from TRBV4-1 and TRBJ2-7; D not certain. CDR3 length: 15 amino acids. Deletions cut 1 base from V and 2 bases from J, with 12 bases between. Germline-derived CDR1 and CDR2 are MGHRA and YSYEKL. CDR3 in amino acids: CASSQGPQITYEQYF. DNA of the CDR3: TGCGCCAGCAGCCAAGGCCCACAGATAACCTACGAGCAGTACTTC.

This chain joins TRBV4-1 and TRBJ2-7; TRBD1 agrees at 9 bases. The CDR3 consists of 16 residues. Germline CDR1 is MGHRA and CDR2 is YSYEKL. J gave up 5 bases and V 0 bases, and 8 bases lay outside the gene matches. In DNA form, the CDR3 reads TGCGCCAGCAGCCAAGAAGTTTTACAGGGGGCCGACGAGCAGTACTTC. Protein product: CASSQEVLQGADEQYF.

The CDR3 sequence: CSVEAPRETTYEQYF. The CDR3 region has the DNA TGCAGCGTTGAAGCCCCCCGGGAAACGACCTACGAGCAGTACTTC. This rearrangement joins TRBV29-1 to TRBJ2-7, with a tentative D call TRBD2 (5 bases). CDR1 is SQVTM, CDR2 ANQGSEA, per germline. The length of the CDR3 is 15 residues. V was trimmed by 1 base and J by 2 bases, leaving 15 bases between them.

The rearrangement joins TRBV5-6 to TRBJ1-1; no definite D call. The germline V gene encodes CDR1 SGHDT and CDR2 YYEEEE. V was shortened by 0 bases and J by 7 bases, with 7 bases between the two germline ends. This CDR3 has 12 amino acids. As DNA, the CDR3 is TGTGCCAGCAGCTTGGGGAGGCATGAAGCTTTCTTT. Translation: CASSLGRHEAFF.

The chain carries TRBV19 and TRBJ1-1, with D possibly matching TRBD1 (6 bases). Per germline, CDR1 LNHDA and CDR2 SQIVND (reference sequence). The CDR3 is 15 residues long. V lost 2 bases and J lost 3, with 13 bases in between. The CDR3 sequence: CASSILQGPYTEAFF. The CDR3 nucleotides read TGTGCCAGTAGTATATTGCAGGGGCCCTACACTGAAGCTTTCTTT.

CDR3 nucleotides: TGTGCCAGCAGCTTAACAATGTGGGGGAACACTGAAGCTTTCTTT. Translation gives CASSLTMWGNTEAFF. This chain connects TRBV7-2 to TRBJ1-1; D uncertain. Germline V lookup: CDR1 SGHTA, CDR2 FQGNSA. The CDR3 has 15 amino acids. V lost 2 bases, J lost 1 base, and 11 bases lay in between.

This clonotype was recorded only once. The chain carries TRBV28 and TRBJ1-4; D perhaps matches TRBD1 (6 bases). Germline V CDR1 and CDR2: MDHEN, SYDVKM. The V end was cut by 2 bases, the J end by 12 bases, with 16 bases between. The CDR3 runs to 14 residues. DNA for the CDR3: TGTGCCAGCAGTTTAGTGGGGGCGTCCTGGGAACTGTTTTTT. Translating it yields CASSLVGASWELFF.

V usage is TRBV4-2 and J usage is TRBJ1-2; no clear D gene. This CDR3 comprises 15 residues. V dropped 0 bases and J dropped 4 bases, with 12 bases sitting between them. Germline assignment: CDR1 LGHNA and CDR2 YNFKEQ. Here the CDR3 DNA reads TGTGCCAGCAGCCAAGATAGAACAGTCCGCTATGGCTACACCTTC. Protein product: CASSQDRTVRYGYTF.